Listed below are T cell receptor beta chains from one sample, sequenced in a study of regulatory T cells in long-lasting Graves disease. TCRdb called the multiplex PCR reads again in MiXCR, with one record for every CDR3 protein. The sample has approximately 400,000 distinct CDR3 sequences; about 15% are singletons. A further study also used this sample, focusing on T cells in Graves' hyperthyroidism and ophthalmopathy.

Sample: peripheral blood mononuclear cells (PBMCs), taken at new diagnosis, from a patient treated with antithyroid drugs. The source of these receptors is a woman in her twenties or thirties with Graves disease. CDR3s include the opening cysteine and the closing phenylalanine or tryptophan. Each record gives: CDR3 length, V gene, clone size, J gene, D gene, CDR3 protein, CDR3 DNA. D genes are given only for firm matches. Clone size is given for some rows only: seen once, a few or many times, or a class if the clone is expanded.

len: 14; v_gene: TRBV7-2; abundance: -; j_gene: TRBJ2-3; d_gene: TRBD1; CDR3aa: CASSPRTGVDTQYF; CDR3nt: TGTGCCAGCAGCCCTCGGACAGGGGTGGATACGCAGTATTTT
len: 18; v_gene: TRBV27; abundance: many; j_gene: TRBJ2-7; d_gene: -; CDR3aa: CASSFSLPLPAFIYEQYF; CDR3nt: TGTGCCAGCAGTTTCTCCCTACCCCTGCCAGCCTTCATCTACGAGCAGTACTTC
len: 13; v_gene: TRBV7-3; abundance: many; j_gene: TRBJ2-1; d_gene: -; CDR3aa: CASSSGLSDEQFF; CDR3nt: TGTGCCAGCAGCTCCGGGTTAAGCGATGAGCAGTTCTTC
len: 13; v_gene: TRBV12-3/TRBV12-4; abundance: many; j_gene: TRBJ1-1; d_gene: -; CDR3aa: CASSFYLNTEAFF; CDR3nt: TGTGCCAGCAGTTTTTATCTGAACACTGAAGCTTTCTTT
len: 16; v_gene: TRBV28; abundance: few; j_gene: TRBJ2-7; d_gene: -; CDR3aa: CASSFPLSGSSYEQYF; CDR3nt: TGTGCCAGCAGTTTCCCCCTCTCCGGGAGCTCCTACGAGCAGTACTTC
len: 17; v_gene: TRBV18; abundance: many; j_gene: TRBJ2-3; d_gene: -; CDR3aa: CASSPLPRGWGTDTQYF; CDR3nt: TGTGCCAGCTCACCACTTCCGCGCGGGTGGGGCACAGATACGCAGTATTTT
len: 15; v_gene: TRBV27; abundance: many; j_gene: TRBJ1-1; d_gene: TRBD1; CDR3aa: CASRYLTGAEAEAFF; CDR3nt: TGTGCCAGCAGATATCTGACAGGGGCCGAAGCGGAAGCTTTCTTT
len: 19; v_gene: TRBV5-1; abundance: many; j_gene: TRBJ1-4; d_gene: -; CDR3aa: CASSLVLVGELKTNEKLFF; CDR3nt: TGCGCCAGCAGCTTGGTCCTTGTCGGGGAGCTCAAAACTAATGAAAAACTGTTTTTT
len: 14; v_gene: TRBV12-3/TRBV12-4; abundance: -; j_gene: TRBJ2-1; d_gene: -; CDR3aa: CASSLASLFSEQFF; CDR3nt: TGTGCCAGCAGTTTAGCGTCCCTCTTTTCCGAACAGTTCTTC
len: 15; v_gene: TRBV20-1; abundance: few; j_gene: TRBJ2-1; d_gene: TRBD2; CDR3aa: CSARDVAGDGNEQFF; CDR3nt: TGCAGTGCTAGAGATGTAGCGGGAGATGGCAATGAGCAGTTCTTC
len: 13; v_gene: TRBV7-9; abundance: many; j_gene: TRBJ2-1; d_gene: TRBD1; CDR3aa: CASGRQGANEQFF; CDR3nt: TGTGCCAGCGGGAGACAGGGGGCTAATGAGCAGTTCTTC
len: 13; v_gene: TRBV29-1; abundance: few; j_gene: TRBJ1-2; d_gene: TRBD1; CDR3aa: CSVPRTGPHGYTF; CDR3nt: TGCAGCGTTCCCCGGACAGGCCCTCATGGCTACACCTTC
len: 15; v_gene: TRBV5-4; abundance: once; j_gene: TRBJ1-1; d_gene: TRBD1; CDR3aa: CASSPGQPDRPEAFF; CDR3nt: TGTGCCAGCAGCCCGGGACAGCCTGATCGTCCCGAAGCTTTCTTT
len: 15; v_gene: TRBV19; abundance: -; j_gene: TRBJ2-1; d_gene: TRBD2; CDR3aa: CASSTGLAGAREQFF; CDR3nt: TGTGCCAGTAGTACGGGACTAGCGGGAGCCCGTGAGCAGTTCTTC
len: 15; v_gene: TRBV5-1; abundance: many; j_gene: TRBJ1-2; d_gene: TRBD1; CDR3aa: CASSRTTGGGYGYTF; CDR3nt: TGCGCCAGCAGCCGAACGACAGGGGGGGGCTATGGCTACACCTTC
len: 13; v_gene: TRBV19; abundance: -; j_gene: TRBJ1-1; d_gene: TRBD1; CDR3aa: CASSTDRVTEAFF; CDR3nt: TGTGCCAGTAGTACCGACAGGGTCACTGAAGCTTTCTTT
len: 11; v_gene: TRBV29-1; abundance: -; j_gene: TRBJ1-1; d_gene: -; CDR3aa: CSVWVNTEAFF; CDR3nt: TGCAGCGTTTGGGTAAACACTGAAGCTTTCTTT
len: 15; v_gene: TRBV11-1; abundance: many; j_gene: TRBJ2-5; d_gene: TRBD1; CDR3aa: CASSQRGQLQETQYF; CDR3nt: TGTGCCAGCAGCCAAAGGGGACAGCTCCAAGAGACCCAGTACTTC
len: 13; v_gene: TRBV24-1; abundance: many; j_gene: TRBJ1-5; d_gene: -; CDR3aa: CATSDPRAQPQHF; CDR3nt: TGTGCCACCAGTGATCCCAGGGCTCAGCCCCAGCATTTT
len: 17; v_gene: TRBV9; abundance: many; j_gene: TRBJ2-1; d_gene: TRBD1; CDR3aa: CASSPINPGQVYNEQFF; CDR3nt: TGTGCCAGCAGCCCCATCAACCCGGGACAGGTCTACAATGAGCAGTTCTTC
len: 11; v_gene: TRBV20-1; abundance: many; j_gene: TRBJ2-7; d_gene: -; CDR3aa: CSAGGLDEQYF; CDR3nt: TGCAGTGCCGGAGGATTGGACGAGCAGTACTTC
len: 13; v_gene: TRBV13; abundance: few; j_gene: TRBJ2-3; d_gene: -; CDR3aa: CASGPGSADTQYF; CDR3nt: TGTGCCAGCGGCCCCGGCTCGGCAGATACGCAGTATTTT
len: 16; v_gene: TRBV6-1; abundance: -; j_gene: TRBJ2-7; d_gene: TRBD2; CDR3aa: CASGKRTSGSSHEQYF; CDR3nt: TGTGCCAGCGGAAAGCGCACTAGCGGGAGCTCGCACGAGCAGTACTTC
len: 16; v_gene: TRBV5-1; abundance: many; j_gene: TRBJ2-7; d_gene: TRBD2; CDR3aa: CASSTTPGLASYEQYF; CDR3nt: TGCGCCAGCAGCACCACTCCGGGACTAGCATCTTACGAGCAGTACTTC
len: 15; v_gene: TRBV28; abundance: few; j_gene: TRBJ2-7; d_gene: TRBD1; CDR3aa: CASSFSGTGIYEQYF; CDR3nt: TGTGCCAGCAGTTTTTCCGGGACAGGCATCTACGAGCAGTACTTC
len: 12; v_gene: TRBV12-3/TRBV12-4; abundance: many; j_gene: TRBJ2-2; d_gene: -; CDR3aa: CASSFITGELFF; CDR3nt: TGTGCCAGCAGCTTCATCACCGGGGAGCTGTTTTTT
len: 12; v_gene: TRBV24-1; abundance: -; j_gene: TRBJ2-5; d_gene: -; CDR3aa: CATSGHGETQYF; CDR3nt: TGTGCCACCAGTGGCCATGGGGAGACCCAGTACTTC
len: 13; v_gene: TRBV27; abundance: -; j_gene: TRBJ2-1; d_gene: TRBD1; CDR3aa: CAGGATGGREQFF; CDR3nt: TGTGCCGGCGGAGCGACAGGGGGCCGGGAGCAGTTCTTC
len: 15; v_gene: TRBV2; abundance: many; j_gene: TRBJ1-1; d_gene: -; CDR3aa: CASSEKGAGNTEAFF; CDR3nt: TGTGCCAGCAGTGAAAAAGGAGCAGGGAACACTGAAGCTTTCTTT
len: 11; v_gene: TRBV5-1; abundance: many; j_gene: TRBJ1-1; d_gene: -; CDR3aa: CASSLTGRAFF; CDR3nt: TGTGCCAGCAGCTTAACTGGGAGAGCTTTCTTT
len: 16; v_gene: TRBV5-4; abundance: few; j_gene: TRBJ2-3; d_gene: TRBD2; CDR3aa: CASSSGTSAGTDTQYF; CDR3nt: TGTGCCAGCAGCTCGGGGACTAGCGCGGGCACAGATACGCAGTATTTT
len: 14; v_gene: TRBV6-1; abundance: many; j_gene: TRBJ2-7; d_gene: -; CDR3aa: CASSMDAEFYEQYF; CDR3nt: TGTGCCAGCAGTATGGACGCGGAGTTCTACGAGCAGTACTTC
len: 20; v_gene: TRBV7-2; abundance: -; j_gene: TRBJ2-2; d_gene: TRBD2; CDR3aa: CASSFQPGLAGEANTGELFF; CDR3nt: TGTGCCAGCAGCTTTCAACCAGGACTAGCGGGAGAGGCGAACACCGGGGAGCTGTTTTTT
len: 13; v_gene: TRBV12-3/TRBV12-4; abundance: few; j_gene: TRBJ2-1; d_gene: -; CDR3aa: CASSVKRPTEQFF; CDR3nt: TGTGCCAGCAGCGTAAAACGCCCCACCGAGCAGTTCTTC
len: 15; v_gene: TRBV4-1; abundance: -; j_gene: TRBJ1-5; d_gene: -; CDR3aa: CASSQGDTPNQPQHF; CDR3nt: TGCGCCAGCAGCCAGGGGGACACCCCGAATCAGCCCCAGCATTTT
len: 16; v_gene: TRBV3-1; abundance: -; j_gene: TRBJ2-2; d_gene: TRBD1; CDR3aa: CASSPRDRGTTGELFF; CDR3nt: TGTGCCAGCAGCCCCCGGGACAGGGGTACTACCGGGGAGCTGTTTTTT
len: 14; v_gene: TRBV5-6; abundance: few; j_gene: TRBJ1-3; d_gene: -; CDR3aa: CASSFLRRGNTIYF; CDR3nt: TGTGCCAGCAGCTTTTTGAGGAGAGGAAACACCATATATTTT
len: 17; v_gene: TRBV6-5; abundance: many; j_gene: TRBJ2-1; d_gene: TRBD2; CDR3aa: CASSYHPGGGSYNEQFF; CDR3nt: TGTGCCAGCAGTTACCATCCGGGAGGCGGATCCTACAATGAGCAGTTCTTC
len: 13; v_gene: TRBV2; abundance: many; j_gene: TRBJ2-1; d_gene: TRBD2; CDR3aa: CASRTSAYNEQFF; CDR3nt: TGTGCCAGCAGGACTAGCGCCTACAATGAGCAGTTCTTC
len: 17; v_gene: TRBV4-1; abundance: -; j_gene: TRBJ2-2; d_gene: -; CDR3aa: CASSQDPTGMVTGELFF; CDR3nt: TGCGCCAGCAGCCAAGATCCCACAGGCATGGTCACCGGGGAGCTGTTTTTT
len: 15; v_gene: TRBV12-5; abundance: many; j_gene: TRBJ2-3; d_gene: TRBD2; CDR3aa: CASGGTSGSEDTQYF; CDR3nt: TGTGCTAGTGGTGGGACTAGCGGGAGTGAAGATACGCAGTATTTT
len: 15; v_gene: TRBV12-3/TRBV12-4; abundance: many; j_gene: TRBJ2-4; d_gene: -; CDR3aa: CASSLGPGSKNIQYF; CDR3nt: TGTGCCAGCAGTTTAGGCCCAGGATCCAAAAACATTCAGTACTTC
len: 14; v_gene: TRBV4-1; abundance: many; j_gene: TRBJ1-2; d_gene: -; CDR3aa: CASSQATQAYGYTF; CDR3nt: TGCGCCAGCAGCCAAGCTACCCAAGCATATGGCTACACCTTC
len: 13; v_gene: TRBV29-1; abundance: -; j_gene: TRBJ2-7; d_gene: -; CDR3aa: CSVEQGGAGEQYF; CDR3nt: TGCAGCGTTGAACAGGGCGGTGCGGGTGAGCAGTACTTC
len: 17; v_gene: TRBV27; abundance: many; j_gene: TRBJ1-2; d_gene: TRBD1; CDR3aa: CASSSAPDRVSFSGYTF; CDR3nt: TGTGCCAGCAGTTCCGCCCCGGACAGGGTGTCATTCAGTGGCTACACCTTC
len: 13; v_gene: TRBV24-1; abundance: few; j_gene: TRBJ2-3; d_gene: -; CDR3aa: CATSDFWLNTQYF; CDR3nt: TGTGCCACCAGTGATTTCTGGTTGAATACGCAGTATTTT
len: 16; v_gene: TRBV20-1; abundance: -; j_gene: TRBJ2-1; d_gene: -; CDR3aa: CSARPQGRSSYNGQFF; CDR3nt: TGCAGTGCTAGACCTCAGGGGCGGTCCTCCTACAATGGGCAGTTCTTC
len: 13; v_gene: TRBV18; abundance: many; j_gene: TRBJ2-3; d_gene: TRBD2; CDR3aa: CASSHPGLRYEYF; CDR3nt: TGTGCCAGCTCACACCCGGGACTAAGATACGAGTATTTT
len: 15; v_gene: TRBV20-1; abundance: -; j_gene: TRBJ2-4; d_gene: TRBD2; CDR3aa: CSASKSSGSAGIQYF; CDR3nt: TGCAGTGCTAGCAAATCTAGCGGGAGCGCGGGCATTCAGTACTTC